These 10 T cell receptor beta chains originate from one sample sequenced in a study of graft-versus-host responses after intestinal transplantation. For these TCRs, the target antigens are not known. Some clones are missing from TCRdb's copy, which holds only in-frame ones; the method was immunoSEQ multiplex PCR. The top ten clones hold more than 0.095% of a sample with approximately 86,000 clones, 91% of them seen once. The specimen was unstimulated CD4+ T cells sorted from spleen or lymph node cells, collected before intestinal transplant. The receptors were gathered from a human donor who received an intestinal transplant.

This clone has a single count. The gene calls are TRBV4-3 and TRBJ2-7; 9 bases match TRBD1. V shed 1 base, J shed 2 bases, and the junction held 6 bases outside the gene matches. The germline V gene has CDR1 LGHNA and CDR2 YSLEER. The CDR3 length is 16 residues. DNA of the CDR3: TGCGCCAGCAGCCAAGTCCGGGACAGGGTACCCTACGAGCAGTACTTC. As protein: CASSQVRDRVPYEQYF.

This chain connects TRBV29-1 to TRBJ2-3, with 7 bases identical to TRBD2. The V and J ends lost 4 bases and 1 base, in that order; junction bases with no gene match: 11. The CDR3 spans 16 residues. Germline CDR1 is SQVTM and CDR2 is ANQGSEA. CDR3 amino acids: CSVVGWEGRGTDTQYF. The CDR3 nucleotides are TGCAGCGTTGTGGGGTGGGAAGGGAGGGGCACAGATACGCAGTATTTT.

The CDR3 protein is CASSQDLAGGPLDEQFF. The CDR3 nucleotides read TGCGCCAGCAGCCAAGATCTAGCGGGGGGGCCTTTAGATGAGCAGTTCTTC. V and J are TRBV4-3 and TRBJ2-1, with TRBD2 identical over 12 bases. Germline V gene lookup returns CDR1 LGHNA and CDR2 YSLEER. The CDR3 has 17 residues. V was pared by 0 bases and J by 8 bases, with 8 bases of the junction left unmatched.

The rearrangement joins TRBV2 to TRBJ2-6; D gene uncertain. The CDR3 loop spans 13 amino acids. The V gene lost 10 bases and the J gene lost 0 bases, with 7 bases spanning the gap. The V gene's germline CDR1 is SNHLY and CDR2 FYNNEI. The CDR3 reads CATLLSGANVLTF. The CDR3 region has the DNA TGTGCCACCTTACTCTCTGGGGCCAACGTCCTGACTTTC.

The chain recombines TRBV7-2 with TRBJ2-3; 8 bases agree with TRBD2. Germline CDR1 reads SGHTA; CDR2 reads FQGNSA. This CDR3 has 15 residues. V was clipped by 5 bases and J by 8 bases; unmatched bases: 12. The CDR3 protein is CASSRLDPGGGTQYF. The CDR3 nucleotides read TGTGCCAGCAGCCGTCTAGACCCGGGAGGGGGTACGCAGTATTTT.

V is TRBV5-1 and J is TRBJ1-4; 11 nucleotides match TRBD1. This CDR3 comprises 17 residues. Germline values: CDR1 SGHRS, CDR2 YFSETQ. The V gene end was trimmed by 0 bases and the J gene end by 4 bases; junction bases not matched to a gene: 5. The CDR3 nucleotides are TGCGCCAGCAGCTTGGGGACAGGGGGCTTAAGTAATGAAAAACTGTTTTTT. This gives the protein CASSLGTGGLSNEKLFF.

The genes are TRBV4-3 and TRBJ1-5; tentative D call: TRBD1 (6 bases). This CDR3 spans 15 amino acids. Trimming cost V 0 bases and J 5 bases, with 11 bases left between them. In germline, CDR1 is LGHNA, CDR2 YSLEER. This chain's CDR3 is CASSQEGAPDQPQHF. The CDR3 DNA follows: TGCGCCAGCAGCCAAGAGGGGGCGCCGGATCAGCCCCAGCATTTT.

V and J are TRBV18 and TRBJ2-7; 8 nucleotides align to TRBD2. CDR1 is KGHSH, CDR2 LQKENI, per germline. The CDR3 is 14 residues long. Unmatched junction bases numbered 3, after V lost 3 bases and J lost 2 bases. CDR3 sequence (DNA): TGTGCCAGCTCACCTCGGGGGGGAGCCTACGAGCAGTACTTC. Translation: CASSPRGGAYEQYF. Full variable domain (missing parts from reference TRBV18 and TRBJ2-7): NAGVMQNPRHLVRRRGQEARLRCSPMKGHSHVYWYRQLPEEGLKFMVYLQKENIIDESGMPKERFSAEFPKEGPSILRIQQVVRGDSAAYFCASSPRGGAYEQYFGPGTRLTVT.

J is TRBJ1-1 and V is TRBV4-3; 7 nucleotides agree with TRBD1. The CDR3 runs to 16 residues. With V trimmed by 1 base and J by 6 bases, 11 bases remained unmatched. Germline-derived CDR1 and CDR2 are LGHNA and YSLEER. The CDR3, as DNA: TGCGCCAGCAGCCAAGTGGGCCGACAGGGCACCCCTGAAGCTTTCTTT. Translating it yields CASSQVGRQGTPEAFF.

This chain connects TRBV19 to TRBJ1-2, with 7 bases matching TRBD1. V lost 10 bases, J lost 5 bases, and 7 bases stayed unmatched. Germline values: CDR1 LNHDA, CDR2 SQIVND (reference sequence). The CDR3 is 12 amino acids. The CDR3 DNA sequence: TGTGCCACAGGACAGGCCGGGTATGGCTACACCTTC. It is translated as CATGQAGYGYTF.